These 8 T cell receptor beta chains originate from one sample sequenced in a study of blood T cell repertoires in COVID-19. TCRdb's copy holds only in-frame clones and misses some; the assay was immunoSEQ multiplex PCR. The sample consists of 250,000 to 350,000 clones, approximately 84% of them appearing once. The sequencing sample was made of peripheral blood. These receptors were taken from a human donor with COVID-19, enrolled during active disease. The donor label of this sample is uncertain.

This chain connects TRBV29-1 to TRBJ2-1, with 9 bases aligning to TRBD2. CDR1 and CDR2 from the germline V gene are SQVTM and ANQGSEA. V shed 3 bases, J shed 4 bases, and the junction held 7 bases outside the gene matches. The CDR3 extends over 15 amino acids. The CDR3 is CSVDTSGLHYNEQFF. In DNA, the CDR3 is TGCAGCGTTGACACTAGCGGGTTGCATTACAATGAGCAGTTCTTC.

CDR3 in amino acids: CASSQGLQPTYEQYF. The CDR3 region has the DNA TGCGCCAGCAGCCAAGGGTTACAGCCGACCTACGAGCAGTACTTC. V and J are TRBV4-1 and TRBJ2-7; D remains unclear. The CDR3 contains 15 residues. Trimming pared 1 base from V and 2 bases from J, leaving 12 bases between. Germline values: CDR1 MGHRA, CDR2 YSYEKL.

The V call is TRBV3-1 (or the pseudogene TRBV3-2), the J call TRBJ2-7, with 10 bases aligning to TRBD2. Trimming removed 4 bases from V and 6 bases from J; junction bases left unmatched: 6. The CDR3 contains 14 residues. CDR1 is LGHDT, CDR2 YNNKEL, per germline (reference sequence). The CDR3 nucleotides read TGTGCCAGCAGCCTCGGACTAGCGGTAGGCGAGCAGTACTTC. It specifies CASSLGLAVGEQYF.

The CDR3, as DNA: TGTGCCAGCAGCGCGGGTCAGGGGGCGCTGAACACTGAAGCTTTCTTT. The encoded protein is CASSAGQGALNTEAFF. This chain uses TRBV9 with TRBJ1-1; 8 nucleotides align to TRBD1. V lost 3 bases and J lost 0; bases outside the gene matches: 7. Germline CDR1 SGDLS, CDR2 YYNGEE. There are 16 residues in the CDR3.

This clone was seen a few times. V is TRBV24-1 and J is TRBJ2-5; 13 positions match TRBD2. Germline trimming cut 3 bases from V and 4 bases from J; bases unmatched to any gene: 4. CDR3 length: 16 amino acids. Germline V lookup: CDR1 KGHDR, CDR2 SFDVKD. CDR3 region: CATSDGLAGVGETQYF. The CDR3 nucleotides are TGTGCCACCAGTGATGGACTAGCGGGAGTCGGAGAGACCCAGTACTTC.

The chain carries TRBV12-5 and TRBJ1-2, with 9 positions matching TRBD1. This CDR3 is built from 14 residues. J gave up 4 bases and V 5 bases, and 5 bases lay outside the gene matches. CDR1 and CDR2 (germline): LGHNT, FRNRAP. The CDR3 protein is CASGRPGQGYGYTF. The CDR3 nucleotides are TGTGCTAGTGGTCGTCCGGGACAGGGCTATGGCTACACCTTC.

The chain has TRBV29-1 and TRBJ1-2, with D maybe TRBD1 (6 bases). Trimming left V 5 bases short and J 3 bases short, with 10 bases between. CDR1 is SQVTM and CDR2 is ANQGSEA in the germline V gene. The CDR3 covers 12 residues. CDR3 sequence reads: CSVSGVDYGYTF. CDR3 nucleotides: TGCAGCGTTTCAGGGGTGGACTATGGCTACACCTTC. Complete variable domain (other parts from reference TRBV29-1 and TRBJ1-2): SAVISQKPSRDICQRGTSLTIQCQVDSQVTMMFWYRQQPGQSLTLIATANQGSEATYESGFVIDKFPISRPNLTFSTLTVSNMSPEDSSIYLCSVSGVDYGYTFGSGTRLTVV.

The chain uses TRBV11-2 and TRBJ2-2; 10 nucleotides agree with TRBD2. CDR1 is SGHAT and CDR2 is FQNNGV in the germline V gene. The CDR3 has 15 residues. J lost 3 bases, V lost 4 bases, and 2 bases had no gene match. For the CDR3, the DNA is TGTGCCAGCAGCTCCGGACTAGCGGACACCGGGGAGCTGTTTTTT. This codes for CASSSGLADTGELFF.